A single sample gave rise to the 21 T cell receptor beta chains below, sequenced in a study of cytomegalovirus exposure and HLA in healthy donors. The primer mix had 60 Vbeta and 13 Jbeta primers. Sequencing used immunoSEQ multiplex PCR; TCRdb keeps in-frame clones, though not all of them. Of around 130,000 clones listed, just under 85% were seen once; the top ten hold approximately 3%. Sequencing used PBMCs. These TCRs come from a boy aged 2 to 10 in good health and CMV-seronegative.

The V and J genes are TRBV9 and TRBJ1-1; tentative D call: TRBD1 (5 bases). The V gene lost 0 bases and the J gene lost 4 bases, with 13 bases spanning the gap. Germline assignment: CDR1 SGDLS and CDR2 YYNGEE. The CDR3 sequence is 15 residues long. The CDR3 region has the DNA TGTGCCAGCAGCGTAGATTTTAGGGGTAGCACTGAAGCTTTCTTT. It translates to CASSVDFRGSTEAFF.

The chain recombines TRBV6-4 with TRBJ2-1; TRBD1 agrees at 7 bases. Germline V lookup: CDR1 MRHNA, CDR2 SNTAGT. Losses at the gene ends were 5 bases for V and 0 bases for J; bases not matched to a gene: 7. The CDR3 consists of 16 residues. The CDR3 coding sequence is TGTGCCAGCAGTCAAAGCGACAGGGACTCCTACAATGAGCAGTTCTTC. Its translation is CASSQSDRDSYNEQFF.

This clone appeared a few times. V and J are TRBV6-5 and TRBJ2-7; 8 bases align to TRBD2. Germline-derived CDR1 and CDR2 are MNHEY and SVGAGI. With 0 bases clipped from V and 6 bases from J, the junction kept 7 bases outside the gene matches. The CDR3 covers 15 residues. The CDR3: CASSYSVSGDLEQYF. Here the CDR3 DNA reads TGTGCCAGCAGTTACTCGGTTAGCGGGGATCTCGAGCAGTACTTC.

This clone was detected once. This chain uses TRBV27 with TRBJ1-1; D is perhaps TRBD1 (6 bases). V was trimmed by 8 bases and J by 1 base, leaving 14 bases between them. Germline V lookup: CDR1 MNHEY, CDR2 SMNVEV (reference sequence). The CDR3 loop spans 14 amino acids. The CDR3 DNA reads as TGTGCCAGCGGCTTACAGGGCTCGAACACTGAAGCTTTCTTT. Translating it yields CASGLQGSNTEAFF.

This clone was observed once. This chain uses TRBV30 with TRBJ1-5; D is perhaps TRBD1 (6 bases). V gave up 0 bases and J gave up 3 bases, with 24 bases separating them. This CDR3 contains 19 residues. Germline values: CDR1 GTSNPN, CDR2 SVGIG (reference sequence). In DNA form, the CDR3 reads TGTGCCTGGAGTGTACGGAGTGGGTACGGCCGGGACAACAATCAGCCCCAGCATTTT. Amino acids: CAWSVRSGYGRDNNQPQHF.

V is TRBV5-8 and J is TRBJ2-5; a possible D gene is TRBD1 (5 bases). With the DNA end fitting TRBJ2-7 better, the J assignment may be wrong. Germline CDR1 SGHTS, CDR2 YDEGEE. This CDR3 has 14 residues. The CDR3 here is CASSFRVETYEQYF. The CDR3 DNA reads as TGTGCCAGCAGCTTCAGGGTGGAAACCTACGAGCAGTACTTC.

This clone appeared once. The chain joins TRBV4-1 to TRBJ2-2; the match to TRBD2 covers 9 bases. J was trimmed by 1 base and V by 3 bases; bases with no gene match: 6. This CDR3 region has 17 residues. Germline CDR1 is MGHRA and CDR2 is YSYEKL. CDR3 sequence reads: CASSQDSGSGNTGELFF. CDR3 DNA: TGCGCCAGCAGCCAGGATAGCGGGAGCGGGAACACCGGGGAGCTGTTTTTT.

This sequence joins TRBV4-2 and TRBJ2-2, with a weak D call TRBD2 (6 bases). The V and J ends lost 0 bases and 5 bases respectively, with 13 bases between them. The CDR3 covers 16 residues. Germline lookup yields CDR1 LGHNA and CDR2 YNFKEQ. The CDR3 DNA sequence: TGTGCCAGCAGCCAAGACCCGACCGGGAGTACCGGGGAGCTGTTTTTT. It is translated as CASSQDPTGSTGELFF.

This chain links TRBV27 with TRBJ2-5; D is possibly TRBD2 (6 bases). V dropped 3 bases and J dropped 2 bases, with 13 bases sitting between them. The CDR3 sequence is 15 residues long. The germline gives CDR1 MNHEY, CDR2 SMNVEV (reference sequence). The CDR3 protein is CASSFSPSVQETQYF. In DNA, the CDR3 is TGTGCCAGCAGTTTCTCCCCTAGCGTACAAGAGACCCAGTACTTC.

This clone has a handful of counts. This chain's CDR3 is CAISRDKQAFF. DNA of the CDR3: TGTGCCATCAGCCGGGACAAGCAAGCTTTCTTT. The chain employs TRBV10-3 and TRBJ1-1, with D possibly matching TRBD1 (6 bases). This CDR3 is built from 11 residues. Germline V CDR1 and CDR2: ENHRY, SYGVKD. Deletions cut 6 bases from V and 9 bases from J, with 11 bases between.

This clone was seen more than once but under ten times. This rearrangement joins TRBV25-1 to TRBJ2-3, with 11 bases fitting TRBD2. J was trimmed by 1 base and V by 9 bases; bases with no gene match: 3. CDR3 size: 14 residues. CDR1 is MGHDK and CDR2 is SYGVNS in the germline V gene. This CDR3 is CASQLAGGTDTQYF. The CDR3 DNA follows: TGTGCCAGTCAACTAGCGGGAGGCACAGATACGCAGTATTTT.

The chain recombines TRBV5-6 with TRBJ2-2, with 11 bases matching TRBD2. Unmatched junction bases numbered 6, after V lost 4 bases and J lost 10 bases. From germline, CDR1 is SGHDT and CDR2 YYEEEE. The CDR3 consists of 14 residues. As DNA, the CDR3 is TGTGCCAGCAGCGAACTAGCGGGAGCCCTGGAGCTGTTTTTT. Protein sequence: CASSELAGALELFF.

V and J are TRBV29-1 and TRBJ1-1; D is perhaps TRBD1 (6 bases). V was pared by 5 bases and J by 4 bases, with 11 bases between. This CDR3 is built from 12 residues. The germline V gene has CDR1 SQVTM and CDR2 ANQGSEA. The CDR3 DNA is TGCAGCGTTAAATGGGGGCTCACTGAAGCTTTCTTT. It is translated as CSVKWGLTEAFF.

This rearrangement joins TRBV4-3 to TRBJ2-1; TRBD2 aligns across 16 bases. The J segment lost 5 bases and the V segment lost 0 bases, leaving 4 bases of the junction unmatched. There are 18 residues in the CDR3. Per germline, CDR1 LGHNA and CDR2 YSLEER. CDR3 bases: TGCGCCAGCAGCCAAGAGGGACTAGCGGGGGGGCCTGACAATGAGCAGTTCTTC. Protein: CASSQEGLAGGPDNEQFF.

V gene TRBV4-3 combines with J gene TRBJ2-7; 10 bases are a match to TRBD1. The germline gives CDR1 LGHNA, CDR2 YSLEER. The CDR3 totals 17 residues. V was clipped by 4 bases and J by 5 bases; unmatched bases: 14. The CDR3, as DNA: TGCGCCAGCAGCCCCTGGGGGGACGGGACAGGGGTGGACGAGCAGTACTTC. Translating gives CASSPWGDGTGVDEQYF.

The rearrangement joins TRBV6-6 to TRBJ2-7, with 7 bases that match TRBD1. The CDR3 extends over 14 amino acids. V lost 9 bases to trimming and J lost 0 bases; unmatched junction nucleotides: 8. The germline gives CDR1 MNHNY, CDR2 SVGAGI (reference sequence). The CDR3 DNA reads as TGTGCCAGTTCAGGGACAGCGAGCTCCTACGAGCAGTACTTC. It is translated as CASSGTASSYEQYF.

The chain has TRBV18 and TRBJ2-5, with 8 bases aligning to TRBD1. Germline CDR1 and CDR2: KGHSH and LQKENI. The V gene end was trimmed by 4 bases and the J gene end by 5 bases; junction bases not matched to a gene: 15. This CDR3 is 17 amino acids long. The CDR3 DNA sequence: TGTGCCAGCTCACAGCCCCGGGGGACAGGTTTATGGGAGACCCAGTACTTC. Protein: CASSQPRGTGLWETQYF.

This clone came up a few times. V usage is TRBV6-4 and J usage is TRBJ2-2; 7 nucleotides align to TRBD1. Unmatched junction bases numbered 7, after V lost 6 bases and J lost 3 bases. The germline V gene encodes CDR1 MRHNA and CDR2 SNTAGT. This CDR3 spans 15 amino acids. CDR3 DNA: TGTGCCAGCAGAAAAGGGGGACAGCACACCGGGGAGCTGTTTTTT. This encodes CASRKGGQHTGELFF.

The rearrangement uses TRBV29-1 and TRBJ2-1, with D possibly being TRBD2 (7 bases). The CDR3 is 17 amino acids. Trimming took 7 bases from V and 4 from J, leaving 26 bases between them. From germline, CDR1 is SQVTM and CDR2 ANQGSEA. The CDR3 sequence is CSGRGGPKRNRYNEQFF. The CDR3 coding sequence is TGCAGCGGGAGGGGGGGACCAAAAAGAAACCGATACAATGAGCAGTTCTTC.

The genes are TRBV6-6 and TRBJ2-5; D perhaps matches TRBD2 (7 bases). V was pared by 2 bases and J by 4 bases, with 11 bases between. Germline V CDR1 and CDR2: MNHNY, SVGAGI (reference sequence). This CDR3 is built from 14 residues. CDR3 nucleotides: TGTGCCAGCAGTTACGGGGGGGGCTTAGAGACCCAGTACTTC. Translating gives CASSYGGGLETQYF.

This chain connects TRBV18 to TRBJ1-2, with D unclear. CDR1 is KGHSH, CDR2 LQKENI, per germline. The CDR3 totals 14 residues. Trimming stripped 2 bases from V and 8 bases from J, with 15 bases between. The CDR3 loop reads CASSPVLGVEGYTF. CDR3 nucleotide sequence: TGTGCCAGCTCACCAGTCCTCGGAGTAGAAGGCTACACCTTC.